This T cell receptor (beta chain) was recorded in a study of T-cell reconstitution after alpha-beta-depleted transplantation in children (dated by TCRdb to about 2016). In terms of the full investigation: Using TCR repertoire profiling, the study quantitatively followed how T-cell immune reconstitution unfolded in children after TCRalphabeta/CD19-depleted allogeneic hematopoietic cell transplantation. Results the study describes overall, beyond this receptor: Over the following months the frequencies of hyperexpanded clones went down, and after one year T-cell counts and TCRbeta diversity were mostly credited to newly produced T cells. In some patients, the high TCRbeta diversity seen at day 60 was put down to recipient T cells and intrathymic progenitors that had survived conditioning. About two months after transplant, the apparently early recovery of alphabetaT-cell counts reportedly depended on just several hundred clones that had expanded rapidly and came from non-depleted graft cells.

The CDR3 sequence holds 14 residues, the cysteine and phenylalanine included. Only the CDR3 part of the read is kept: 42 bases, read in frame from the first base. The V and J ends are trimmed by 1 base and 7 bases, leaving 13 bases between them. Via the germline V gene, CDR1 is SGHTA and CDR2 FQGNSA. The treatment or condition label corresponds to: allogeneic hematopoietic cell transplantation with graft depleted of TCRalphabeta T cells and CD19 B cells. The children who served as transplant recipients had been given grafts of TCRalphabeta/CD19-depleted allogeneic hematopoietic cells. This clonotype was detected many times. Its antigen is not yet known. It has no much larger one-base neighbor in the sample; base qualities were not kept. The receptor library was made with PCR. Sequenced using an Illumina HiSeq 2500. TCR libraries were prepared with molecular barcoding, using unique molecular identifiers to normalize TCRbeta repertoire quantification. TCRdb ran its own pipeline on the public reads, namely fastp trimming at Q25 and MiXCR clone calling, and kept in-frame beta chains. Each entry merges the rows of one CDR3 protein and shows their most common DNA and genes. The sample table contains 200,000 to 250,000 distinct CDR3 sequences; only one count was recorded for roughly a tenth of them. The ten largest make up 28% of the sample.

The input for sequencing was PBMCs, taken before TCRalphabeta/CD19-depleted stem cell transplant. The chain joins TRBV7-2 to TRBJ1-1; possibly the D gene is TRBD1, per 6 matching bases. This TCR was sampled from a child under three years old with acute myeloid leukemia, due to receive a stem cell transplant. The DNA reads TGTGCCAGCAGCTTAGTGCCGGGGGCGAATGAAGCTTTCTTT. This gives the protein CASSLVPGANEAFF.